Included here is one TCR beta chain sequence, with context. These data are taken from a study of molecular identifiers for immune sequencing clone quantification. Study as a whole: Replicate experiments took RNA from roughly 20,000 or 100,000 naive CD8 cells, divided it five ways and sequenced four.

TCRdb used MiXCR to reprocess the PCR reads, holding one entry per CDR3 protein. The data hold some 320,000 distinct CDR3 sequences, with 20% to 25% observed a single time. Using a CD8+CD4-CCR7+CD45RA+ phenotype, naive CD8 T cells were sorted. V was cut by 5 bases and J by 7 bases, with 18 bases left in between. Looked up from germline, CDR1 is MNHEY and CDR2 is SMNVEV (reference sequence). The CDR3 is 14 residues long. V usage is TRBV27 and J usage is TRBJ2-7, with D perhaps given as TRBD1 or TRBD2 (5 bases each). The source material was naive CD8+ T cells from blood, with Jurkat cell RNA spiked in. Documented subset: FACS-sorted CD8+CD4-CCR7+CD45RA+ naive T cells. This sequence originates from a human donor in good health. Some libraries in this study had Jurkat cell RNA spiked in. CDR3 sequence: CASSPGTVGPEQYF. For the CDR3, the DNA is TGTGCCAGCAGTCCCGGGACGGTGGGGCCGGAGCAGTACTTC.